What follows are 8 T cell receptor beta chains derived from one specimen sequenced in a study of long-term antiretroviral therapy in people with HIV (dated by TCRdb to 2021 to 2024). The immunoSEQ hsTCRB v3.0 assay was used at survey level resolution to sequence the TRB variable region. TCRdb holds this immuneACCESS table with in-frame rearrangements only. Some clones are missing; in checked studies, unresolved V genes explain under half, and the rest has no known cause. Recorded for this sample are about 28,000 clones; 86% of them occurred a single time. 4.8% of the sample comes from the top ten. This sample comprised unsorted PBMCs, obtained 0.8 years after starting antiretroviral therapy. The receptors come from a woman in her twenties or thirties with HIV.

This clone has just a few counts. The chain employs TRBV10-1 and TRBJ2-7, with D perhaps matching TRBD1 or TRBD2 (5 bases each). The germline gives CDR1 WNHNN, CDR2 SYGVQD (reference sequence). The CDR3 consists of 13 residues. The ends were cut back, 4 bases at V and 3 bases at J, with 10 bases in the middle. The CDR3: CASSGGNSYEQYF. CDR3 bases: TGCGCCAGCAGTGGGGGGAACAGCTACGAGCAGTACTTC.

J is TRBJ2-4 and V is TRBV12-5, with 15 nucleotides matching TRBD2. Unmatched junction bases numbered 8, after V lost 6 bases and J lost 8 bases. The CDR3 is made up of 16 amino acids. Germline CDR1 and CDR2: LGHNT and FRNRAP. The CDR3 region is CASGNGLAGGLDIQYF. CDR3 DNA sequence: TGTGCTAGTGGCAATGGACTAGCGGGGGGGTTGGACATTCAGTACTTC.

This clone turned up a few times. The V and J genes are TRBV2 and TRBJ2-7; 10 bases match TRBD1. There are 13 residues in the CDR3. The germline V gene encodes CDR1 SNHLY and CDR2 FYNNEI. With 5 bases clipped from V and 4 bases from J, the junction kept 2 bases outside the gene matches. CDR3 in amino acids: CASSRQGAYEQYV. In DNA form, the CDR3 reads TGTGCCAGCAGTCGACAGGGGGCTTACGAGCAGTACGTC.

This clone has more than one count but fewer than ten. The CDR3 DNA reads as TGTGCCAGCGGGTCATCCGAGCAGTACTTC. As protein: CASGSSEQYF. The rearrangement uses TRBV27 and TRBJ2-7, with D hard to call. This CDR3 is built from 10 residues. Germline lookup yields CDR1 MNHEY and CDR2 SMNVEV (reference sequence). V dropped 8 bases and J dropped 6 bases, with 8 bases sitting between them.

This chain's CDR3 is CASSQGSSGNTIYF. The CDR3 nucleotides read TGTGCCAGCAGTCAAGGGAGTTCTGGAAACACCATATATTTT. The chain employs TRBV27 and TRBJ1-3; D gene uncertain. This CDR3 has 14 residues. Trimming removed 5 bases at V and 1 base at J, with 9 bases between. Germline V gene lookup returns CDR1 MNHEY and CDR2 SMNVEV (reference sequence).

The genes are TRBV5-1 and TRBJ2-3, with 10 bases aligning to TRBD2. The V segment lost 0 bases and the J segment 3 bases; nucleotides outside the gene matches: 4. The CDR3 is 16 amino acids. Looked up from germline, CDR1 is SGHRS and CDR2 is YFSETQ. Here the CDR3 reads CASSLGTSGRTDTQYF. In DNA form, the CDR3 reads TGCGCCAGCAGCTTGGGGACTAGCGGTAGAACAGATACGCAGTATTTT.

The rearrangement uses TRBV30 and TRBJ2-5; 8 bases align to TRBD1. This CDR3 region has 14 residues. Unmatched junction bases numbered 10, after V lost 3 bases and J lost 7 bases. CDR1 is GTSNPN, CDR2 SVGIG, per germline (reference sequence). In DNA form, the CDR3 reads TGTGCCTGGAGACCACAGGGGGGCGGTGGGACCCAGTACTTC. This encodes CAWRPQGGGGTQYF.

The genes are TRBV27 and TRBJ2-1, with 9 bases that match TRBD2. V dropped 3 bases and J dropped 7; count of bases not matched to a gene: 10. The CDR3 contains 16 residues. The V gene's germline CDR1 is MNHEY and CDR2 SMNVEV (reference sequence). The DNA of the CDR3 is TGTGCCAGCAGTTTTTCCGCGGGGGGGCCGCGGAATGAGCAGTTCTTC. It translates to CASSFSAGGPRNEQFF.